This entry concerns a single T cell receptor (beta chain). This specimen comes from a study of T cell changes during pregnancy in multiple sclerosis. Germline V gene sequence: CDR1 SGHAT, CDR2 FQNNGV. The V and J ends lost 6 bases and 1 base, in that order; junction bases with no gene match: 8. The CDR3 extends over 15 amino acids. Measured with immunoSEQ multiplex PCR; TCRdb has only the in-frame clones, and not every one. The sample consists of about 69,000 clones, 75% to 90% of them appearing once. The receptor's source is a female donor with multiple sclerosis, enrolled in a pregnancy study. The material was peripheral blood, obtained before pregnancy. The rearrangement links TRBV11-2 to TRBJ1-1; 7 bases are a match to TRBD1. The CDR3 region is CASRPSTGPNTEAFF. CDR3 bases: TGTGCCAGCAGACCTTCGACAGGGCCGAACACTGAAGCTTTCTTT. Variable domain in full (rest from reference TRBV11-2 and TRBJ1-1): EAGVAQSPRYKIIEKRQSVAFWCNPISGHATLYWYQQILGQGPKLLIQFQNNGVVDDSQLPKDRFSAERLKGVDSTLKIQPAKLEDSAVYLCASRPSTGPNTEAFFGQGTRLTVV.